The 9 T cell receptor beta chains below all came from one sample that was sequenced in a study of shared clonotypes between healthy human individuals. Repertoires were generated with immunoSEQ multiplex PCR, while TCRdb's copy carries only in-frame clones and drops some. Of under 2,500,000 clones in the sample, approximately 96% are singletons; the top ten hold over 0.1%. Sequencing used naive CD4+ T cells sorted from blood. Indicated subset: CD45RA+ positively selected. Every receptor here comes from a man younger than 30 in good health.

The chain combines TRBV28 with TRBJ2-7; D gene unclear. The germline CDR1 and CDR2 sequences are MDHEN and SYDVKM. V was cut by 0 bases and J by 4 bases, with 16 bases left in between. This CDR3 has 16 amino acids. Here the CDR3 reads CASSLWKWTDSYEQYF. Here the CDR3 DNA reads TGTGCCAGCAGTTTATGGAAGTGGACCGACTCATACGAGCAGTACTTC.

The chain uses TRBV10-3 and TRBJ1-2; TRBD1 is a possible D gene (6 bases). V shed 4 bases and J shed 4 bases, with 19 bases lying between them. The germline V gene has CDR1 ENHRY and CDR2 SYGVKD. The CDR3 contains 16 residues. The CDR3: CAISAASQGQGYGYTF. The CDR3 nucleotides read TGTGCCATCAGTGCCGCCTCCCAGGGGCAGGGCTATGGCTACACCTTC.

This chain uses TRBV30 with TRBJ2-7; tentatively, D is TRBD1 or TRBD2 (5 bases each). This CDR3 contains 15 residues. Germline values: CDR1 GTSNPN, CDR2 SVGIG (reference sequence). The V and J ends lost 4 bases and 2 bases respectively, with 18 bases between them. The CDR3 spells CAWTLGTAAPYEQYF. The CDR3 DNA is TGTGCCTGGACGCTCGGGACGGCTGCTCCCTACGAGCAGTACTTC.

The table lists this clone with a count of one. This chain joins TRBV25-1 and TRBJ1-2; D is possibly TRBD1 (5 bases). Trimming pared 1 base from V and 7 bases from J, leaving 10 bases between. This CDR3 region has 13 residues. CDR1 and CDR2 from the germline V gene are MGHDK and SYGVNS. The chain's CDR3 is CASSELIGVGYTF. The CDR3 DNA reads TGTGCCAGCAGTGAATTGATAGGGGTTGGCTACACCTTC.

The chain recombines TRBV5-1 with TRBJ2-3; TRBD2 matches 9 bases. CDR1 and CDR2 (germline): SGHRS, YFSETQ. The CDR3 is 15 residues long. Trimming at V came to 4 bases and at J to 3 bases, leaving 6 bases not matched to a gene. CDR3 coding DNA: TGCGCCAGCAGCGTCCTAGCGGGGCTTACAGATACGCAGTATTTT. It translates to CASSVLAGLTDTQYF.

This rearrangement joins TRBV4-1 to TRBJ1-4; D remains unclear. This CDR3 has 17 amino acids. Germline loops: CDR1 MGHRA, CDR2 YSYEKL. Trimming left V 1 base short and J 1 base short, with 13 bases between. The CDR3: CASSQGAVMGTNEKLFF. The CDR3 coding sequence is TGCGCCAGCAGCCAAGGGGCCGTGATGGGAACTAATGAAAAACTGTTTTTT.

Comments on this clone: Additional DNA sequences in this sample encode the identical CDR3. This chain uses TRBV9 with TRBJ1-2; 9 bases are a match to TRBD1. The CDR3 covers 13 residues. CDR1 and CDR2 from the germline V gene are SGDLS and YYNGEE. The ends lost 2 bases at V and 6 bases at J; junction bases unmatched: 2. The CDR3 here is CASSVGQGNGYTF. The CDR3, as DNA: TGTGCCAGCAGCGTTGGACAGGGGAATGGCTACACCTTC.

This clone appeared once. CDR3 in amino acids: CASSQGVAGGYNEQFF. The CDR3 nucleotides are TGCGCCAGCAGCCAAGGTGTAGCGGGGGGGTACAATGAGCAGTTCTTC. This sequence joins TRBV4-1 and TRBJ2-1; 11 bases map to TRBD2. CDR3 length: 16 amino acids. The V segment lost 1 base and the J segment 4 bases; nucleotides outside the gene matches: 3. Germline V gene sequence: CDR1 MGHRA, CDR2 YSYEKL.

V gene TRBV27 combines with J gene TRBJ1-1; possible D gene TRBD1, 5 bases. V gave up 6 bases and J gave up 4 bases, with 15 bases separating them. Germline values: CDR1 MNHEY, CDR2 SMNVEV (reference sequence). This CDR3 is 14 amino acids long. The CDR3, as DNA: TGTGCCAGCAGGAGGACGGGGGGAGGCACTGAAGCTTTCTTT. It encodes CASRRTGGGTEAFF.